This T cell receptor (beta chain) was recovered during a study of blood T cell repertoires in COVID-19. Across the whole study: Collection of acute and convalescent COVID-19 samples took place in the United States, Italy and Spain. PBMCs, B-cell-depleted T cells, or T cells provided the cDNA or gDNA that made up the material.

Trimming pared 1 base from V and 2 bases from J, leaving 13 bases between. This CDR3 contains 16 residues. From germline, CDR1 is SGHVS and CDR2 FQNEAQ. Seattle's cohort entered during active infection and was followed longitudinally. Original processing methods: Estimated nucleated cell counts came from reference gene primer amplification. The table came from immunoSEQ multiplex PCR; TCRdb's copy has only in-frame clones and leaves some out. V and J calls and clone size are copied from that table; D and trimming were computed from the DNA. There are 120,000 or so clones in the sample; around 90% occur only once, and around 4.6% lies in the top ten.

This TCR was sampled from a man between 60 and 75 years old with COVID-19, enrolled during active disease. Source material: peripheral blood. This chain uses TRBV7-8 with TRBJ2-3, with D possibly being TRBD1 (6 bases). The CDR3 spells CASSLVSGADTDTQYF. DNA for the CDR3: TGTGCCAGCAGCTTAGTGTCAGGGGCCGACACAGATACGCAGTATTTT. The complete variable domain, with remaining parts taken from reference TRBV7-8 and TRBJ2-3, reads GAGVSQSPRYKVAKRGQDVALRCDPISGHVSLFWYQQALGQGPEFLTYFQNEAQLDKSGLPSDRFFAERPEGSVSTLKIQRTQQEDSAVYLCASSLVSGADTDTQYFGPGTRLTVL.